Listed below are T cell receptor beta chains from one sample, sequenced in a study of blood T cells in healthy people across ages. MiXCR was run by TCRdb on the 5' RACE reads, yielding one entry per CDR3 protein. The sample has 1 million or so distinct CDR3 sequences, approximately 26% seen once. These records were also assigned to another study, of T cells of mothers and their children.

The sequencing input was blood. The origin of the receptors is a girl aged 2 to 10 in good health. The CDR3 runs from the conserved cysteine through the conserved F or W. D genes are given only for firm matches. For some rows the clone size is stated as once, few or many, or as a class when expanded; others skip it.

>NA|TRBJ2-3|12|TRBV29-1|NA
CSVKDSTDTQYF
TGCAGCGTTAAGGATAGCACAGATACGCAGTATTTT
>TRBD1|TRBJ2-7|15|TRBV20-1|many
CSARDVRDRGYEQYF
TGCAGTGCTAGAGATGTCCGGGACAGGGGCTACGAGCAGTACTTC
>NA|TRBJ2-3|15|TRBV6-5|few
CASSYSINPADTQYF
TGTGCCAGCAGTTACTCGATAAACCCGGCAGATACGCAGTATTTT
>NA|TRBJ1-4|12|TRBV7-9|NA
CASSFLNGKLFF
TGTGCCAGCAGCTTCTTAAACGGAAAACTGTTTTTT
>TRBD1|TRBJ2-5|16|TRBV6-5|few
CASSFTLPGQGETQYF
TGTGCCAGCAGTTTTACACTACCGGGACAGGGAGAGACCCAGTACTTC
>NA|TRBJ1-2|13|TRBV6-6|NA
CASSSIANYGYTF
TGTGCCAGCAGTTCTATCGCTAACTATGGCTACACCTTC
>NA|TRBJ2-7|16|TRBV7-2|few
CASSLSGSLSSYEQYF
TGTGCCAGCAGCTTATCGGGTAGCCTCAGCTCCTACGAGCAGTACTTC
>NA|TRBJ2-1|14|TRBV29-1|few
CSVGQLLSYNEQFF
TGCAGCGTTGGGCAGTTGCTCTCCTACAATGAGCAGTTCTTC
>NA|TRBJ1-1|16|TRBV21-1|few
CASSKESGQKNTEAFF
TGTGCCAGCAGCAAAGAGAGCGGACAGAAGAACACTGAAGCTTTCTTT
>NA|TRBJ2-7|16|TRBV7-3|few
CASSLTVSGAFDEQYF
TGTGCCAGCAGCTTAACCGTCTCAGGAGCGTTCGACGAGCAGTACTTC
>TRBD1|TRBJ1-5|14|TRBV3-1|NA
CASSPGQGQSTQHF
TGTGCCAGCAGCCCGGGACAGGGGCAATCAACCCAGCATTTT
>TRBD1|TRBJ1-6|15|TRBV18|NA
CASSPQLDRASPLHF
TGTGCCAGCTCACCCCAATTGGACAGGGCTTCACCCCTCCACTTT
>TRBD1|TRBJ1-1|13|TRBV2|NA
CASSWEGQTEAFF
TGTGCCAGCAGTTGGGAGGGACAGACTGAAGCTTTCTTT
>TRBD2|TRBJ2-7|14|TRBV28|NA
CASRFSGSNNEQYF
TGTGCCAGCAGATTTAGCGGGAGCAACAACGAGCAGTATTTC
>NA|TRBJ2-7|13|TRBV12-3/TRBV12-4|once
CASSLRQHYEQYF
TGTGCCAGCAGTCTCCGACAGCACTACGAGCAGTACTTC
>TRBD1|TRBJ1-1|14|TRBV12-3/TRBV12-4|NA
CASSPRDRGIEAFF
TGTGCAAGCAGTCCCCGGGACAGGGGGATTGAAGCTTTCTTT
>NA|TRBJ1-1|13|TRBV7-9|NA
CASSLDSQVEAFF
TGTGCCAGCAGCTTAGATTCGCAGGTTGAAGCTTTCTTT
>NA|TRBJ2-5|15|TRBV4-3|NA
CASSQDVHQGETQYF
TGCGCCAGCAGCCAAGACGTTCACCAAGGAGAGACCCAGTACTTC
>NA|TRBJ1-2|15|TRBV28|NA
CASSLFVGSRYGYTF
TGTGCCAGCAGTTTATTTGTCGGATCGCGTTATGGCTACACCTTC
>TRBD2|TRBJ2-3|19|TRBV2|NA
CASSEFDVGLAGFTDTQYF
TGTGCCAGCAGTGAATTTGATGTAGGACTAGCGGGGTTTACAGATACGCAGTATTTT
>NA|TRBJ1-2|14|TRBV7-2|few
CASSSTTGDHGYTF
TGTGCCAGCAGCTCAACAACGGGGGACCATGGCTACACCTTC
>NA|TRBJ2-5|14|TRBV7-3|NA
CASSLNGQQETQYF
TGTGCCAGCAGCTTAAACGGACAGCAAGAGACCCAGTACTTC
>NA|TRBJ2-3|18|TRBV3-1|few
CASSQVLAGLKDTDTQYF
TGTGCCAGCAGCCAAGTATTGGCAGGGCTCAAGGACACAGATACGCAGTATTTT
>TRBD1|TRBJ2-5|14|TRBV4-1|NA
CASSLPDRRETQYF
TGCGCCAGCAGCCTCCCGGACAGGCGGGAGACCCAGTACTTC
>NA|TRBJ2-3|13|TRBV9|NA
CASSAQSTDTQYF
TGTGCCAGCAGCGCACAGAGCACAGATACGCAGTATTTT
>NA|TRBJ1-1|17|TRBV27|few
CASRGGVLTHGDTEAFF
TGTGCCAGCCGTGGGGGGGTTCTCACCCACGGGGACACTGAAGCTTTCTTT
>TRBD1|TRBJ1-2|13|TRBV12-3/TRBV12-4|NA
CASSRTGYYGYTF
TGTGCCAGCAGCCGGACAGGTTATTATGGCTACACTTTC
>NA|TRBJ1-1|13|TRBV27|NA
CASSLFPPGEAFF
TGTGCCAGCAGTTTATTCCCACCAGGGGAAGCTTTCTTT
>NA|TRBJ2-7|14|TRBV7-2|NA
CASSLVPPLYEQYF
TGTGCCAGCAGCTTAGTTCCCCCTCTATACGAGCAGTACTTC
>NA|TRBJ1-2|14|TRBV12-3/TRBV12-4|NA
CASSLGGKSYGYTF
TGTGCCAGCAGTTTAGGTGGCAAATCCTATGGCTACACCTTC
>TRBD1|TRBJ2-7|15|TRBV13|NA
CASSSSTGGYDEQYF
TGTGCCAGCAGCTCCTCGACAGGGGGCTACGACGAGCAGTACTTC
>TRBD2|TRBJ2-5|16|TRBV3-1|many
CASSQDSGRGKETQYF
TGTGCCAGCAGCCAAGATAGCGGGAGGGGAAAAGAGACCCAGTACTTC
>TRBD2|TRBJ2-3|14|TRBV19|once
CAGSMREDTDTQYF
TGTGCCGGTAGTATGCGGGAGGATACAGATACGCAGTATTTT
>NA|TRBJ1-4|16|TRBV29-1|NA
CSVEGGGEGTNEKLFF
TGCAGCGTTGAAGGCGGGGGAGAGGGGACTAATGAAAAACTGTTTTTT
>NA|TRBJ2-1|11|TRBV12-3/TRBV12-4|NA
CASSFQTEQFF
TGTGCCAGCAGTTTTCAGACTGAGCAGTTCTTC
>TRBD1|TRBJ1-3|18|TRBV6-5|NA
CASSYSRSGQGWKNTIYF
TGTGCCAGCAGTTACTCGCGGTCGGGACAGGGGTGGAAAAACACCATATATTTT
>NA|TRBJ1-1|11|TRBV20-1|NA
CSAIEETEAFF
TGCAGTGCTATTGAGGAGACTGAAGCTTTCTTT
>TRBD1|TRBJ1-4|14|TRBV4-1|NA
CASSFDRGEEKLFF
TGCGCCAGCAGCTTCGACAGGGGGGAGGAAAAACTGTTTTTT
>NA|TRBJ1-1|13|TRBV7-3|few
CASSIGEGTEAFF
TGTGCCAGCAGTATAGGCGAGGGGACTGAAGCTTTCTTT
>NA|TRBJ1-5|13|TRBV12-3/TRBV12-4|few
CASSTGIDQPQHF
TGTGCCAGCAGTACAGGGATCGATCAGCCCCAGCATTTT